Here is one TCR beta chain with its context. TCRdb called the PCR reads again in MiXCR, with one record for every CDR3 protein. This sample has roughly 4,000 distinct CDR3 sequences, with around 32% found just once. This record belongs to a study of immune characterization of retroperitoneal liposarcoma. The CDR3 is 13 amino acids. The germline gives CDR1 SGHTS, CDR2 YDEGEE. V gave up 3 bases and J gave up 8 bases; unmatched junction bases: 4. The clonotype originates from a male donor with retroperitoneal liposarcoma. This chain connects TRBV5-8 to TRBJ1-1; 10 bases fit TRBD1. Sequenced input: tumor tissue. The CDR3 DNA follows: TGTGCCAGCAGCTGGCCGGGACAGGGGGAAGCTTTCTTT. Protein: CASSWPGQGEAFF.